This T cell receptor (beta chain) was observed in a study of cytomegalovirus exposure and HLA in healthy donors. Findings and limits, study-wide: Clonal expansion was found to be greater in HLA-associated TCR beta chains than in equally common others in a later analysis.

Primers for the PCR totalled 60 Vbeta and 13 Jbeta. TCRdb keeps only in-frame clones here, not all; method: immunoSEQ multiplex PCR. The data contain fewer than 150,000 clones, roughly 15% of them seen just once; the ten biggest clones take up 1.9%. For this clone: Antigen specificity is unknown.

V shed 1 base, J shed 1 base, and the junction held 1 base outside the gene matches. Germline CDR1 reads MGHRA; CDR2 reads YSYEKL. The CDR3 consists of 15 residues. The material sequenced was PBMCs. The chain has TRBV4-1 and TRBJ1-5, with TRBD1 matching 7 bases. The TCR originated in a woman aged 18-30 years in good health and CMV-seronegative. CDR3 nucleotides: TGCGCCAGCAGCCAAGCAGGGGGAAGCAATCAGCCCCAGCATTTT. Translated: CASSQAGGSNQPQHF.